The sequence of this T cell receptor (beta chain) was determined in a study of cytomegalovirus exposure and HLA in healthy donors. Overall study results and limits: Later on, analysis showed that most CMV-associated TCR beta chains appeared to be HLA-restricted. In a later analysis, common viral pathogens appeared linked to several of the most significant clusters. There were around 160 TCR beta chains listed as cytomegalovirus-associated. Later genetic work tied a missense DCLRE1C variant to beta-chain V and J trimming.

The PCR ran on 60 Vbeta and 13 Jbeta primers. Clones were sequenced by immunoSEQ multiplex PCR, and TCRdb holds only the in-frame ones, with some missing. The sample has approximately 70,000 clones; approximately 74% are singletons. Comment on this clone: Its antigen remains unidentified.

The CDR3 contains 12 residues. Trimming took off 3 bases at V and 6 bases at J, with 9 bases between the two ends. CDR1 and CDR2 (germline): MDHEN, SYDVKM. This receptor was obtained from a woman between 25 and 40 years old in good health and CMV-seropositive. Material for sequencing was PBMCs. V usage is TRBV28 and J usage is TRBJ2-7; unclear D gene. For the CDR3, the DNA is TGTGCCAGCAGTTTGTCAGGAAGCGAGCAGTACTTC. Translation: CASSLSGSEQYF.